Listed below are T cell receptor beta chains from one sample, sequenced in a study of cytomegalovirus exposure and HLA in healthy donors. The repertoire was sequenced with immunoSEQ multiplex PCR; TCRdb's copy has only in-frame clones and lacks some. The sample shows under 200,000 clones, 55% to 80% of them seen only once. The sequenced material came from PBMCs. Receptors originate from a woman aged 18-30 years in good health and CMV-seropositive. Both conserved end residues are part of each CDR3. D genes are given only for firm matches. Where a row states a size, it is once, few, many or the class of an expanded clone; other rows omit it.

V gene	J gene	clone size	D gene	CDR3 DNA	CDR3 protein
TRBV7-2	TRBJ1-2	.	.	TGTGCCAGCAGCTTAGTAGACGGGATGTCCTACGGCTACACCTTC	CASSLVDGMSYGYTF
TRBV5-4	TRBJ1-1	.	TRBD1	TGTGCCAGCAGCTACCGGACAGGGGCCATGAACACTGAAGCTTTCTTT	CASSYRTGAMNTEAFF
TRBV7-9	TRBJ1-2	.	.	TGTGCCAGCAGCCCCCGGGCGGGGGTCGACGGCTACACCTTC	CASSPRAGVDGYTF
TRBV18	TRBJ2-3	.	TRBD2	TGTGCCAGCTCACTCCCGGGACTAGCGACACAGTATTTT	CASSLPGLATQYF
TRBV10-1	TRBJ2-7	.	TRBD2	TGCGCCAGCAGTGATCCGGCGGGGGGTACCTACGAGCAGTACTTC	CASSDPAGGTYEQYF
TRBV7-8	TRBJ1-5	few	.	TGTGCCAGCTGCAAGACAGGCCGCAATCAGCCCCAGCATTTT	CASCKTGRNQPQHF
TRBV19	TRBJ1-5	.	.	TGTGCCACCTCCAATAGGGCAGGGCTTCAGCCCCAGCATTTT	CATSNRAGLQPQHF
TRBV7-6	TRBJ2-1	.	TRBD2	TGTGCCAGCAGCGCTAGGGACTACTCGAACCTCTACAATGAGCAGTTCTTC	CASSARDYSNLYNEQFF
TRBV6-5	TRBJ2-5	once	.	TGTGCCAGCAGTTACTCGGCCAGCGTATGGGAGACCCAGTACTTC	CASSYSASVWETQYF
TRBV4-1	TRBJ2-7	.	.	TGCGCCAGCAGCCATGGGGGCCTATCCCACGAGCAGTACTTC	CASSHGGLSHEQYF
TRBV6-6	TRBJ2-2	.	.	TGTGCCAGCAGCACACATGACGGGGAGCTGTTTTTT	CASSTHDGELFF
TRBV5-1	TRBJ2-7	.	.	TGCGCCAGCAGCTCCCGGGACATCTCCTACGAGCAGTACTTC	CASSSRDISYEQYF
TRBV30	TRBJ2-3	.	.	TGTGCCTGGAGCCAACAGGGACCAGATACGCAGTATTTT	CAWSQQGPDTQYF
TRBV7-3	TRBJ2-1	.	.	TGTGCCAGCAGCTTAGCAGGTTCGAGTGAGCAGTTCTTC	CASSLAGSSEQFF
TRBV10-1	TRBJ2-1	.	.	TGCGCCAGCAGTGAGGGCCTGCCGACTATCGAGCAGTTCTTC	CASSEGLPTIEQFF
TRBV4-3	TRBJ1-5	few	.	TGCGCCAGCAGCCCGGAGTATAGCAATCAGCCCCAGCATTTT	CASSPEYSNQPQHF
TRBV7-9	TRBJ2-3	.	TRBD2	TGTGCCAGCAGCATTCCGGGACTAACCACAGATACGCAGTATTTT	CASSIPGLTTDTQYF
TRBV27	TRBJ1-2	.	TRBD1	TGTGCCAGCAGCGACCCAGGGGGCGGCTACACCTTC	CASSDPGGGYTF
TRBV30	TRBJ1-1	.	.	TGTGCCTGGAGTGGACCGACAGGGAACACTGAAGCTTTCTTT	CAWSGPTGNTEAFF
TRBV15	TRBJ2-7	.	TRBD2	TGTGCCACCAGCAGAGGGGCGGGAGACCCCTACGAGCAGTACTTC	CATSRGAGDPYEQYF
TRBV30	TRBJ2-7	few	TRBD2	TGTGCCTGGGGAGCGGGAGTACTACGCGAGCAGTACTTC	CAWGAGVLREQYF
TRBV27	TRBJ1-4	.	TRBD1	TGTGCCAGCAGTTTTGGACAGGGGGAAAAACTGTTTTTT	CASSFGQGEKLFF
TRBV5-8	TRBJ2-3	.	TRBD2	TGTGCCAGCAGCTCTTCACTGACTAGCGGGGACACAGATACGCAGTATTTT	CASSSSLTSGDTDTQYF
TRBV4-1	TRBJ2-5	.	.	TGCGCCAGCAGCTACACCCCCTCGCGACAGCTGCAAGAGACCCAGTACTTC	CASSYTPSRQLQETQYF
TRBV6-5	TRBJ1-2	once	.	TGTGCCAGCAGGGTCATCGGGTATGGCTACACCTTC	CASRVIGYGYTF
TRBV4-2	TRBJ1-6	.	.	TGTGCCAGCAGCCAGGATACACCAGGGGCAAGCTCCTATAATTCACCCCTCCACTTT	CASSQDTPGASSYNSPLHF
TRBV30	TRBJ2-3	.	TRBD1	TGTGCCTGGAGTGTAGGGGACAGGGATGCAGATACGCAGTATTTT	CAWSVGDRDADTQYF
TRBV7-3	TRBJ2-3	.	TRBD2	TGTGCCAGCAGCTCCCATCTAGCGGGGGCCACAGATACGCAGTATTTT	CASSSHLAGATDTQYF
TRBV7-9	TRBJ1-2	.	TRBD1	TGTGCCAGCAGCTTAACCGGGACAGGCTTTTCCTTC	CASSLTGTGFSF
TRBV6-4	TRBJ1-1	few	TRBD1	TGTGCCAGCAGTGACCAGGCAGGGGGCGAGGCTTTCTTT	CASSDQAGGEAFF
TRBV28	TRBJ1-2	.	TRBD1	TGTGCCAGCAGCCCCGAGACAGGGGGCATCTATGGCTACACCTTC	CASSPETGGIYGYTF
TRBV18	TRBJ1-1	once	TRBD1	TGTGCCAGCTCACCACAGACAGGGTTTGCTGAAGCTTTCTTT	CASSPQTGFAEAFF
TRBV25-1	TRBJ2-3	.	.	TGTGCCAGCAGTGAATTTACAGATACAGATACGCAGTATTTT	CASSEFTDTDTQYF
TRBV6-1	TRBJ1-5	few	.	TGTGCCAGCCCCTATAGCAATCAGCCCCAGCATTTT	CASPYSNQPQHF
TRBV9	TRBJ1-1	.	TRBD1	TGTGCCAGCAGCCCGCCTCAGGGGGCGTATACTGAAGCTTTCTTT	CASSPPQGAYTEAFF
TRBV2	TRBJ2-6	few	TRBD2	TGTGCCCCCGGGGGGACTGGGGCCAACGTCCTGACTTTC	CAPGGTGANVLTF
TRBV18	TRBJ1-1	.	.	TGTGCCAGCTCACCAATTGGGTCAGGTCCCACTGAAGCTTTCTTT	CASSPIGSGPTEAFF
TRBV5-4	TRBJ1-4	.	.	TGTGCCAGCAGCTTTCAGGGCTCAAATAATGAAAAACTGTTTTTT	CASSFQGSNNEKLFF
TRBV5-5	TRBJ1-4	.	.	TGTGCCAGCAGCTTGTTAGGGAGTTTTAATGAAAAACTGTTTTTT	CASSLLGSFNEKLFF
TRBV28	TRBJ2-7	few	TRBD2	TGTGCCAGCAGTTTATCGGGGGGGCATTACGAGCAGTACTTC	CASSLSGGHYEQYF
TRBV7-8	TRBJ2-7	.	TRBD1	TGTGCCAGCATTCAGGACAGGGGGCGGTACGAGCAGTACTTC	CASIQDRGRYEQYF
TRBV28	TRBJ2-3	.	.	TGTGCCAGCAGGCGGGACCCAAGGCCAGATACGCAGTATTTT	CASRRDPRPDTQYF
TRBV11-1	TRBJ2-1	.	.	TGTGCCAGCAGCCCCCTTTCCAATGAGCAGTTCTTC	CASSPLSNEQFF
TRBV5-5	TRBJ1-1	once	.	TGTGCCAGCAGCTTGCTACAGGGTGAGATGAACACTGAAGCTTTCTTT	CASSLLQGEMNTEAFF
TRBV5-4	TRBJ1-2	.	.	TGTGCCAGCAGCTCTCGCGGACAGCGGAACTATGGCTACACCTTC	CASSSRGQRNYGYTF
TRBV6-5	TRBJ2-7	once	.	TGTGCCAGCAGTTCATTTCAGGGGGGCTACGAGCAGTACTTC	CASSSFQGGYEQYF
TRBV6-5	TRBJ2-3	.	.	TGTGCCAGCAGTTCCTCTGAGTTCAGGACAGATACGCAGTATTTT	CASSSSEFRTDTQYF
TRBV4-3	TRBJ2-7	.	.	TGCGCCAGCAGCCGGCTTATGGACGGGAAGCAGTACTTC	CASSRLMDGKQYF
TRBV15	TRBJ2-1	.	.	TGTGCCACCAGCAGAATTCTAGCCAACAATGAGCAGTTCTTC	CATSRILANNEQFF
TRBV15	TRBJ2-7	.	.	TGTGCCACCAGCAGAGATCCCCTAGTCTCCTACGAGCAGTACTTC	CATSRDPLVSYEQYF